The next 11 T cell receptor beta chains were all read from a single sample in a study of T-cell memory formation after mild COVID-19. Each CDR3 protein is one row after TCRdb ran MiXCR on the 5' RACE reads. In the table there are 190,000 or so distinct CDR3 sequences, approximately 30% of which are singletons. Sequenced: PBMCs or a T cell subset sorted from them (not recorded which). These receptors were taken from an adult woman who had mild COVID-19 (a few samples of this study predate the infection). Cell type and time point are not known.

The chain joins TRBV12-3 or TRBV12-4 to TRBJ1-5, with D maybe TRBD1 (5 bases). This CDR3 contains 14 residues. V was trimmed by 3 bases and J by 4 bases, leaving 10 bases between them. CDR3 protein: CASSFRVGNQPQHF. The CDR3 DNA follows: TGTGCCAGCAGTTTCAGGGTCGGTAATCAGCCCCAGCATTTT.

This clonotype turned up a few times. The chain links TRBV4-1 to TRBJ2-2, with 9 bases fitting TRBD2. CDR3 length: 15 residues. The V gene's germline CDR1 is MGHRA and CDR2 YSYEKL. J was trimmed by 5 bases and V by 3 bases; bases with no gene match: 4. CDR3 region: CASSHAGGRTGELFF. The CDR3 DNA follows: TGCGCCAGCAGCCACGCGGGGGGGCGAACCGGGGAGCTGTTTTTT.

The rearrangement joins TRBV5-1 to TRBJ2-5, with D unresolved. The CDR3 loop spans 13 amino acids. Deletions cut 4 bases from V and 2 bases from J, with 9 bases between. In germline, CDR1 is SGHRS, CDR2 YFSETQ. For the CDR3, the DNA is TGCGCCAGCAGCCAATTTATGCAAGAGACCCAGTACTTC. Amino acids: CASSQFMQETQYF.

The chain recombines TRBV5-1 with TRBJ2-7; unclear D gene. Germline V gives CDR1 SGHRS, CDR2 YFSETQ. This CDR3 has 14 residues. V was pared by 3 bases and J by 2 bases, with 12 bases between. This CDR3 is CASSSERPPYEQYF. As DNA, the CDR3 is TGCGCCAGCAGCTCGGAGAGGCCACCCTACGAGCAGTACTTC. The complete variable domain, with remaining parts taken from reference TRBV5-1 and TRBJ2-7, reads KAGVTQTPRYLIKTRGQQVTLSCSPISGHRSVSWYQQTPGQGLQFLFEYFSETQRNKGNFPGRFSGRQFSNSRSEMNVSTLELGDSALYLCASSSERPPYEQYFGPGTRLTVT.

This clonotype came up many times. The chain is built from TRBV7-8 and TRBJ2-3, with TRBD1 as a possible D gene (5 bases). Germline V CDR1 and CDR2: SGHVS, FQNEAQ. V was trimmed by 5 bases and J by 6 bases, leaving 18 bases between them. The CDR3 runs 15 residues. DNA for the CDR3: TGTGCCAGCAGCCTTCAAGGGGCACGGCGGGATACGCAGTATTTT. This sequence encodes CASSLQGARRDTQYF.

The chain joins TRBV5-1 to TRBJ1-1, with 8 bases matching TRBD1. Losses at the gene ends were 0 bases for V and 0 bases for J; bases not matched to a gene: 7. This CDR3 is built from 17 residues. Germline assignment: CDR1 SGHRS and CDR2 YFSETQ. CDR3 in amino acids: CASSLEVMDRVNTEAFF. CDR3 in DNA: TGCGCCAGCAGCTTGGAGGTGATGGACAGGGTGAACACTGAAGCTTTCTTT.

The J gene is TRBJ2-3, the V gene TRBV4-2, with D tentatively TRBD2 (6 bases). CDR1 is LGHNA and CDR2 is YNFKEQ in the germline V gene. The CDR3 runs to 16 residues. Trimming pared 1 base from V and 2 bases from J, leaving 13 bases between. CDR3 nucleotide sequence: TGTGCCAGCAGCCAAGGGGACTGGCCTTTCACAGATACGCAGTATTTT. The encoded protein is CASSQGDWPFTDTQYF.

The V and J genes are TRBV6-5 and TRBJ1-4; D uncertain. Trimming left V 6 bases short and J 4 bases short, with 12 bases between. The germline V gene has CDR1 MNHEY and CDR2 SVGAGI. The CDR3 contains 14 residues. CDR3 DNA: TGTGCCAGCAGGTCCGAGGGATTTAATGAAAAACTGTTTTTT. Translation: CASRSEGFNEKLFF.

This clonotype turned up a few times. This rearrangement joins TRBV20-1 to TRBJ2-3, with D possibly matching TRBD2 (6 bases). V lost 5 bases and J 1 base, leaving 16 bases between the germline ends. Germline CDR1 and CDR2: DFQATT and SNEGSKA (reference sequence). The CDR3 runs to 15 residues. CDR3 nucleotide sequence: TGCAGTGCTCGTAGCGGAGGATGGGGCACAGATACGCAGTATTTT. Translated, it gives CSARSGGWGTDTQYF.

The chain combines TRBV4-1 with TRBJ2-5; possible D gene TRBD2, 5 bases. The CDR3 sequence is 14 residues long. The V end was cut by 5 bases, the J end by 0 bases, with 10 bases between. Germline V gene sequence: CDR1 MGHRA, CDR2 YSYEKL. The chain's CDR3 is CASSELRDQETQYF. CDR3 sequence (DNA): TGCGCCAGCAGCGAACTGAGGGACCAAGAGACCCAGTACTTC.

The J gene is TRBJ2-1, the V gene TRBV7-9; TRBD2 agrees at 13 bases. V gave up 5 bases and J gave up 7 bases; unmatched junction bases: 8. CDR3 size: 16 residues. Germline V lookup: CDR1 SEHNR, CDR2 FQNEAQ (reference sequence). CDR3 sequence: CASSLGLAGFRNEQFF. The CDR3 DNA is TGTGCCAGCAGCCTGGGACTAGCGGGATTTCGGAATGAGCAGTTCTTC.